This note documents a single T cell receptor (beta chain) sequence. Its antigen has not been determined. Per-base quality was not reported, and no clone a single base away is much larger than it. CDR1 SGHTA and CDR2 FQGNSA were looked up in the germline V gene. From its cysteine to its phenylalanine, the CDR3 spans 13 amino acids. Here the CDR3 DNA is all that survives: 39 bases in frame from base 1. V and J are truncated by 5 bases and 4 bases respectively, leaving an intervening sequence of 9 bases. Participants in the prospective study were enrolled through a virtual design, were aged about 18 to 100 years, and lived in roughly 25 United States geographic areas. To assign participants to cohorts, the prospective study relied on clinical history that participants themselves reported in a screening survey and a study questionnaire. ImmuneRACE Cohort 3 recovered participants were defined by two consecutive negative NP/OP PCR tests, healthcare professional clearance, or symptom resolution. In the prospective study, whole blood, serum and a nasopharyngeal or oropharyngeal swab were collected from each participant by mobile phlebotomists. Over a roughly two-month period, participants in the prospective study had the option of providing additional blood draws and questionnaires. Before DNA extraction, blood samples from the prospective study were shipped at room temperature or frozen.

The immunoSEQ Assay, a bias-controlled multiplex PCR, was used to amplify TCRbeta CDR3 regions from genomic DNA. Processing in the source paper ran as follows. The number of nucleated cells in each sample was estimated from the amplification of reference gene primers within the assay. To quantify the absolute abundance of each unique TCRbeta CDR3 rearrangement, sequence reads were collapsed and filtered. For each sample, productive Simpson clonality was calculated as the square root of Simpson's diversity index across productive rearrangements. TCRdb re-hosts the immuneACCESS table, in-frame sequences only. Its copies lack some clones; in the studies checked, an unresolved V gene accounts for under half of them, and the cause for the rest is not known. V, J and clone size reflect that table, while D and trimming were determined from the DNA. The sample yields approximately 300,000 clones; more than 90% were counted once. About a fifth of the sample is taken by the ten largest.

These data belong to a study of blood T cell repertoires in COVID-19 (dated by TCRdb to 2018 to 2021). About the study as a whole: Samples from collaborators originated in the United States, Italy and Spain and spanned both the acute and convalescent phases of COVID-19. The prospective study material was composed of cDNA or gDNA derived from T cells, B-cell-depleted T cells, or PBMCs. Subjects who had been exposed to COVID-19, were actively infected with it, or had recovered from it provided the deeply sampled blood TCRbeta repertoires that made up the dataset. The repertoires were released in a freely available public database meant as a resource for research on the immune response to SARS-CoV-2. The samples were drawn from two sources: the first 160 participants of the ongoing ImmuneRACE study, and over 1,000 subjects contributed by 6 global collaborators. Sample metadata almost always included a de-identified subject ID, COVID-19 status, age in years and sex. Where available, HLA class I and class II types were obtained from metadata supplied by the sample provider rather than from assay-based typing.

Findings and caveats that apply to the study as a whole: Clinical and demographic metadata were provided uncurated, with the amount varying by source and participant.

The sequence was collected from a woman in her thirties who had recovered from COVID-19. The sequencing input was PBMCs or T cells enriched from blood (not recorded which). The receptor chain draws on TRBV7-2 and TRBJ1-3; the D gene assignment is ambiguous. The sequenced DNA is TGTGCCAGCAGCGCCGGGGTAGGAAACACCATATATTTT. This yields the protein CASSAGVGNTIYF.